Presented here are 2 T cell receptor beta chains from one specimen sequenced in a study of T cell responses to AZD1222 COVID-19 vaccine. Assay: immunoSEQ multiplex PCR; the TCRdb copy retains only in-frame clones and omits some. This sample has 200,000 or so clones, with 85% to 90% found just once. The sequences come from peripheral blood, collected on day 0 of AZD1222 vaccination. These receptor sequences come from an adult in good health.

This clone has just one count. Other DNA sequences from this sample encode an identical CDR3 as well. This chain connects TRBV6-5 to TRBJ2-1; 9 nucleotides agree with TRBD2. The V gene end was trimmed by 3 bases and the J gene end by 4 bases; junction bases not matched to a gene: 4. The CDR3 covers 15 residues. Germline CDR1 and CDR2: MNHEY and SVGAGI. CDR3 residues: CASSYSTSGYNEQFF. CDR3 bases: TGTGCCAGCAGTTATAGTACTAGCGGGTACAATGAGCAGTTCTTC.

J is TRBJ2-3 and V is TRBV15, with no clear D. V gave up 2 bases and J gave up 9 bases, with 24 bases separating them. The CDR3 runs 17 residues. Germline-derived CDR1 and CDR2 are LNHNV and YYDKDF (reference sequence). CDR3 amino acids: CATSRPDLNEVEGTQYF. The CDR3 DNA reads as TGTGCCACCAGCAGACCAGACTTAAATGAGGTTGAAGGCACGCAGTATTTT.